The 24 T cell receptor beta chains presented below share a single source sample, sequenced in a study of T cell responses to AZD1222 COVID-19 vaccine. Generated by immunoSEQ multiplex PCR, the TCRdb table keeps only in-frame clones and is missing some. The sample yields 100,000 to 150,000 clones, about nine tenths seen once. The sample in question was peripheral blood, obtained on day 0 of AZD1222 vaccination. Receptor source: an adult in good health.

A few counts support this clone. This chain joins TRBV2 and TRBJ2-7, with 7 bases that match TRBD1. The CDR3 loop spans 13 amino acids. Germline V CDR1 and CDR2: SNHLY, FYNNEI. The trim removed 3 bases at V and 9 bases at J, leaving 8 bases unmatched. DNA of the CDR3: TGTGCCAGCAGTGAGCAACCGACAGGGCTGCAGTACTTC. As protein: CASSEQPTGLQYF.

This chain links TRBV12-3 or TRBV12-4 with TRBJ2-7; the D gene is possibly TRBD1 (6 bases). Trimming stripped 4 bases from V and 2 bases from J, with 9 bases between. The length of the CDR3 is 13 residues. This CDR3 is CASSSPGAYEQYF. CDR3 DNA sequence: TGTGCCAGCAGTTCGCCAGGGGCCTACGAGCAGTACTTC.

This chain uses TRBV11-2 with TRBJ1-6; possible D gene TRBD1, 6 bases. This CDR3 is 16 amino acids long. V was shortened by 3 bases and J by 10 bases, with 19 bases between the two germline ends. Germline CDR1 is SGHAT and CDR2 is FQNNGV. Here the CDR3 DNA reads TGTGCCAGCAGCTTTATAAGGGGGACTCCTATATCACCCCTCCACTTT. It encodes CASSFIRGTPISPLHF.

The chain combines TRBV6-2 or TRBV6-3 with TRBJ2-7, with 7 nucleotides matching TRBD1. Germline V lookup: CDR1 MNHEY, CDR2 SVGEGT. With V trimmed by 5 bases and J by 6 bases, 13 bases remained unmatched. This CDR3 is built from 15 residues. This CDR3 is CASSHRRTGSSEQYF. The CDR3 DNA sequence: TGTGCCAGCAGTCATCGCCGGACAGGCAGCTCCGAGCAGTACTTC.

This clone was seen at least ten times. The rearrangement joins TRBV27 to TRBJ2-7; 7 nucleotides agree with TRBD1. The germline V gene has CDR1 MNHEY and CDR2 SMNVEV (reference sequence). V was clipped by 4 bases and J by 2 bases; unmatched bases: 5. The length of the CDR3 is 14 residues. The CDR3 DNA follows: TGTGCCAGCAGTTCATGGGACAGACCCTACGAGCAGTACTTC. This sequence encodes CASSSWDRPYEQYF.

The chain couples TRBV19 to TRBJ1-3, with 8 bases identical to TRBD1. The CDR3 spans 16 residues. Trimming removed 5 bases from V and 1 base from J; junction bases left unmatched: 7. CDR1 and CDR2 from the germline V gene are LNHDA and SQIVND (reference sequence). The CDR3 nucleotides read TGTGCCAGTAGTCCGGGGACAGGAACTTCTGGAAACACCATATATTTT. Protein: CASSPGTGTSGNTIYF.

V usage is TRBV4-1 and J usage is TRBJ1-4; D gene uncertain. The CDR3 covers 18 residues. Deletions cut 4 bases from V and 3 bases from J, with 21 bases between. Germline V CDR1 and CDR2: MGHRA, YSYEKL. The CDR3, as DNA: TGCGCCAGCAGCCCCCCGATGTTAGCGGCTCTGCCTAATGAAAAACTGTTTTTT. Translation: CASSPPMLAALPNEKLFF.

This chain links TRBV7-2 with TRBJ2-7; 10 bases are shared with TRBD1. CDR3 size: 15 residues. V was clipped by 5 bases and J by 0 bases; unmatched bases: 4. CDR1 is SGHTA, CDR2 FQGNSA, per germline. Written as DNA, the CDR3 is TGTGCCAGCAGCCAGGGACAGGGGAGCTCCTACGAGCAGTACTTC. The encoded protein is CASSQGQGSSYEQYF.

This clone came up once. The J gene is TRBJ1-3, the V gene TRBV5-1; no firm D call. Germline values: CDR1 SGHRS, CDR2 YFSETQ. The V end lost 0 bases, the J end lost 0 bases, and 4 bases lay between the germline ends. CDR3 length: 14 residues. CDR3 in DNA: TGCGCCAGCAGCTTGGGGGGCTCTGGAAACACCATATATTTT. It yields the protein CASSLGGSGNTIYF. The full variable domain, rest sourced from reference TRBV5-1 and TRBJ1-3, is KAGVTQTPRYLIKTRGQQVTLSCSPISGHRSVSWYQQTPGQGLQFLFEYFSETQRNKGNFPGRFSGRQFSNSRSEMNVSTLELGDSALYLCASSLGGSGNTIYFGEGSWLTVV.

The chain employs TRBV19 and TRBJ2-6; D gene unclear. The CDR3 totals 15 residues. The V end was cut by 6 bases, the J end by 2 bases, with 11 bases between. The germline V gene encodes CDR1 LNHDA and CDR2 SQIVND (reference sequence). The CDR3, as DNA: TGTGCCAGTAGGGGCGTGTATGCTGGGGCCAACGTCCTGACTTTC. Protein product: CASRGVYAGANVLTF.

The chain employs TRBV6-5 and TRBJ2-7; maybe TRBD1 (6 bases). In germline, CDR1 is MNHEY, CDR2 SVGAGI. Deletions cut 0 bases from V and 3 bases from J, with 12 bases between. The CDR3 runs to 15 residues. The CDR3 DNA reads TGTGCCAGCAGTTACTCTTACCGGACAGTCTACGAGCAGTACTTC. It is translated as CASSYSYRTVYEQYF.

J is TRBJ1-2 and V is TRBV28; 7 positions match TRBD1. CDR1 and CDR2 (germline): MDHEN, SYDVKM. The CDR3 has 12 residues. V was pared by 5 bases and J by 8 bases, with 5 bases of the junction left unmatched. The CDR3: CASSRGLTGYTF. DNA of the CDR3: TGTGCCAGCAGTAGGGGGCTGACGGGCTACACCTTC.

J is TRBJ1-5 and V is TRBV5-6, with 8 positions matching TRBD1. Germline V gene sequence: CDR1 SGHDT, CDR2 YYEEEE. This CDR3 has 15 residues. V dropped 4 bases and J dropped 1; count of bases not matched to a gene: 4. CDR3 in DNA: TGTGCCAGCAGCCGTAGACAGGGGAGCAATCAGCCCCAGCATTTT. The encoded protein is CASSRRQGSNQPQHF.

A single count supports this clone. The gene calls are TRBV7-2 and TRBJ1-1; possibly TRBD1 for D (5 bases). Trimming left V 5 bases short and J 7 bases short, with 14 bases between. The CDR3 is 13 amino acids. Germline lookup yields CDR1 SGHTA and CDR2 FQGNSA. CDR3: CASSQYPTDEAFF. The CDR3 region has the DNA TGTGCCAGCAGCCAATACCCGACAGATGAAGCTTTCTTT.

This chain joins TRBV29-1 and TRBJ2-3; the match to TRBD2 covers 7 bases. Germline CDR1 SQVTM, CDR2 ANQGSEA. The J segment lost 1 base and the V segment lost 2 bases, leaving 3 bases of the junction unmatched. The length of the CDR3 is 14 residues. The CDR3, as DNA: TGCAGCGTTGAACCGGCGGGGGGCACAGATACGCAGTATTTT. This codes for CSVEPAGGTDTQYF.

The chain joins TRBV3-1 (or the pseudogene TRBV3-2) to TRBJ2-7; 9 bases are a match to TRBD1. V lost 6 bases and J lost 7; bases outside the gene matches: 13. CDR1 LGHDT and CDR2 YNNKEL come from the germline V gene (reference sequence). This CDR3 has 15 amino acids. The CDR3 bases are TGTGCCAGCAGACACACCGGGACAGGGCTACGGGAGCAGTACTTC. This sequence encodes CASRHTGTGLREQYF.

The chain links TRBV10-3 to TRBJ2-7; perhaps TRBD2 as D (5 bases). The CDR3 extends over 10 amino acids. From germline, CDR1 is ENHRY and CDR2 SYGVKD. V lost 10 bases and J 3 bases, leaving 7 bases between the germline ends. The CDR3 here is CATGVYEQYF. In nucleotides, the CDR3 is TGTGCCACCGGGGTCTACGAGCAGTACTTC.

V usage is TRBV5-6 and J usage is TRBJ1-2; D gene ambiguous. V was clipped by 1 base and J by 1 base, with 8 bases between them. The CDR3 covers 14 residues. CDR1 is SGHDT and CDR2 is YYEEEE in the germline V gene. CDR3 DNA: TGTGCCAGCAGCTTGTGGGAGGGTAACTATGGCTACACCTTC. This encodes CASSLWEGNYGYTF.

The chain recombines TRBV5-6 with TRBJ1-1; D uncertain. Germline V gene sequence: CDR1 SGHDT, CDR2 YYEEEE. The CDR3 extends over 15 amino acids. Trimming left V 1 base short and J 1 base short, with 11 bases between. CDR3 region: CASSLTPHRNTEAFF. In nucleotides, the CDR3 is TGTGCCAGCAGCTTGACGCCCCACAGGAACACTGAAGCTTTCTTT.

This chain connects TRBV19 to TRBJ1-5, with D unclear. The V gene's germline CDR1 is LNHDA and CDR2 SQIVND (reference sequence). Trimming pared 9 bases from V and 7 bases from J, leaving 16 bases between. CDR3 size: 13 residues. In DNA form, the CDR3 reads TGTGCCAGCGACGAGGGCAGCTACCAGCCCCAGCATTTT. Protein sequence: CASDEGSYQPQHF. The full variable domain, in which reference TRBV19 and TRBJ1-5 provide the parts outside the CDR3, is DGGITQSPKYLFRKEGQNVTLSCEQNLNHDAMYWYRQDPGQGLRLIYYSQIVNDFQKGDIAEGYSVSREKKESFPLTVTSAQKNPTAFYLCASDEGSYQPQHFGDGTRLSIL.

V is TRBV14 and J is TRBJ1-1; D gene unclear. The CDR3 is 14 residues long. V lost 3 bases and J 3 bases, leaving 11 bases between the germline ends. The germline V gene encodes CDR1 SGHDN and CDR2 FVKESK. Here the CDR3 reads CASSHEGRHTEAFF. Here the CDR3 DNA reads TGTGCCAGCAGCCACGAGGGCCGGCACACTGAAGCTTTCTTT. Full variable domain (missing parts from reference TRBV14 and TRBJ1-1): EAGVTQFPSHSVIEKGQTVTLRCDPISGHDNLYWYRRVMGKEIKFLLHFVKESKQDESGMPNNRFLAERTGGTYSTLKVQPAELEDSGVYFCASSHEGRHTEAFFGQGTRLTVV.

The rearrangement uses TRBV28 and TRBJ2-2, with 8 bases matching TRBD1. J gave up 6 bases and V 3 bases, and 9 bases lay outside the gene matches. Germline V gives CDR1 MDHEN, CDR2 SYDVKM. This CDR3 is 16 amino acids long. The CDR3: CASSLRGQVFPGELFF. CDR3 coding DNA: TGTGCCAGCAGTTTGCGGGGACAGGTCTTTCCCGGGGAGCTGTTTTTT.

This clone is a singleton in its sample. V usage is TRBV15 and J usage is TRBJ2-3, with 15 bases lining up with TRBD2. J was trimmed by 6 bases and V by 2 bases; bases with no gene match: 12. Germline V lookup: CDR1 LNHNV, CDR2 YYDKDF (reference sequence). The CDR3 runs 19 residues. The CDR3 loop is CATSRSRTSGGGVMDTQYF. The CDR3, as DNA: TGTGCCACCAGCAGATCACGGACTAGCGGGGGGGGAGTAATGGATACGCAGTATTTT.

The chain is built from TRBV7-2 and TRBJ1-5, with unresolved D. The CDR3 loop spans 15 amino acids. Per the germline V gene, CDR1 is SGHTA and CDR2 is FQGNSA. V was pared by 2 bases and J by 6 bases, with 14 bases between. In nucleotides, the CDR3 is TGTGCCAGCAGCTTATATTGGGGTACTATTCAGCCCCAGCATTTT. Translation gives CASSLYWGTIQPQHF.